This passage covers 26 T cell receptor beta chains from one sample sequenced in a study of monozygotic twins with inflammatory bowel disease (dated by TCRdb to the late 2010s). Libraries were made using 5' RACE. The sequencing machine was an Illumina HiSeq 2500. TCRdb reprocessed the reads and provides one entry for every CDR3 protein sequence; no DNA is given. The table for this sample lists about 210,000 distinct CDR3 sequences. Of the sample, roughly 1.5% falls within the top ten clones. Sequenced sample: blood. The receptors stem from a human donor with ulcerative colitis or Crohn's disease, or a healthy co-twin of an affected twin (not recorded which).

V usage is TRBV7-2 and J usage is TRBJ1-5. Germline-derived CDR1 and CDR2 are SGHTA and FQGNSA. The CDR3 covers 12 residues. The CDR3 loop reads CASSLETQPQHF.

The chain has TRBV28 and TRBJ2-7; TCRdb lists TRBD1, though no DNA is available to test this call. This CDR3 is 14 amino acids long. Germline values: CDR1 MDHEN, CDR2 SYDVKM. This CDR3 reads CASNPDRGGGEQYF.

The rearrangement uses TRBV3-1 and TRBJ2-7; TCRdb reports TRBD1, a call that lacks DNA to check it against. Germline V gene sequence: CDR1 LGHDT, CDR2 YNNKEL (reference sequence). This CDR3 contains 13 residues. CDR3 residues: CASSQTGSNEQYF.

The rearrangement uses TRBV12-3 or TRBV12-4 and TRBJ1-6; the D call of TRBD1 rests on TCRdb alone, since no DNA is present to check it. The length of the CDR3 is 17 residues. Here the CDR3 reads CASSPRGMGSYNSPLHF.

This chain links TRBV25-1 with TRBJ2-2; the D call of TRBD2 rests on TCRdb alone, since no DNA is present to check it. The CDR3 has 19 residues. CDR1 and CDR2 (germline): MGHDK, SYGVNS. Here the CDR3 reads CASSDPGLAGVPTPGELFF.

J is TRBJ1-4 and V is TRBV20-1; without DNA, the TCRdb call of TRBD1 cannot be checked. Per germline, CDR1 DFQATT and CDR2 SNEGSKA (reference sequence). This CDR3 has 14 amino acids. The CDR3: CSAIRQGGEEKLFF.

V and J are TRBV4-2 and TRBJ1-5; TCRdb picks TRBD1, but there is no DNA to check that call. This CDR3 has 15 residues. The V gene's germline CDR1 is LGHNA and CDR2 YNFKEQ. The CDR3 reads CASSQAGTSNQPQHF.

The chain combines TRBV7-9 with TRBJ1-2; TCRdb's D call of TRBD1 is untestable without DNA. Germline V CDR1 and CDR2: SEHNR, FQNEAQ (reference sequence). This CDR3 has 14 residues. This CDR3 reads CASSLVGQGDGYTF.

The chain has TRBV24-1 and TRBJ2-7. CDR3 length: 12 amino acids. Germline-derived CDR1 and CDR2 are KGHDR and SFDVKD. Here the CDR3 reads CATRYESYEQYF.

The rearrangement joins TRBV12-3 or TRBV12-4 to TRBJ1-2; TCRdb lists TRBD1, though no DNA is available to test this call. This CDR3 contains 13 residues. CDR3 region: CASSRTGYYGYTF.

This chain links TRBV15 with TRBJ2-2. CDR1 LNHNV and CDR2 YYDKDF come from the germline V gene (reference sequence). This CDR3 contains 16 residues. CDR3 loop: CATSRARDRDSGELFF.

The chain employs TRBV10-3 and TRBJ2-7; lacking DNA, the TRBD1 call made by TCRdb goes unchecked. CDR3 size: 13 residues. The V gene's germline CDR1 is ENHRY and CDR2 SYGVKD. The chain's CDR3 is CAITAGGSYEQYF.

The chain joins TRBV13 to TRBJ1-3. Germline CDR1 and CDR2: PRHDT and FYEKMQ (reference sequence). The CDR3 totals 15 residues. The CDR3 loop reads CASSFTSPSGNTIYF.

The V and J genes are TRBV20-1 and TRBJ2-1; TCRdb's assignment of TRBD2 cannot be checked, as there is no DNA. This CDR3 is built from 15 residues. Germline-derived CDR1 and CDR2 are DFQATT and SNEGSKA (reference sequence). The CDR3 is CSASYPGLAGNEQFF.

This chain joins TRBV5-1 and TRBJ1-1; TCRdb calls TRBD1, which cannot be checked without DNA. This CDR3 region has 15 residues. The germline V gene encodes CDR1 SGHRS and CDR2 YFSETQ. CDR3 loop: CASSIGQVGDTEAFF.

V is TRBV4-2 and J is TRBJ1-1. Germline CDR1 LGHNA, CDR2 YNFKEQ. This CDR3 has 14 amino acids. CDR3 sequence: CASSQDEENTEAFF.

The V gene is TRBV19, the J gene TRBJ1-2; TCRdb picks TRBD1, but there is no DNA to check that call. CDR3 length: 16 residues. In germline, CDR1 is LNHDA, CDR2 SQIVND (reference sequence). The CDR3 loop reads CASSPIVGALDYGYTF. The complete variable domain, with remaining parts taken from reference TRBV19 and TRBJ1-2, reads DGGITQSPKYLFRKEGQNVTLSCEQNLNHDAMYWYRQDPGQGLRLIYYSQIVNDFQKGDIAEGYSVSREKKESFPLTVTSAQKNPTAFYLCASSPIVGALDYGYTFGSGTRLTVV.

The genes are TRBV5-1 and TRBJ2-2; TCRdb gives TRBD2 as the D gene, but with no DNA this cannot be confirmed. The CDR3 runs to 15 residues. From germline, CDR1 is SGHRS and CDR2 YFSETQ. The CDR3 spells CASSLRLAGTGELFF.

The chain couples TRBV7-2 to TRBJ2-2; TCRdb's assignment of TRBD1 cannot be checked, as there is no DNA. The CDR3 has 20 amino acids. CDR1 is SGHTA and CDR2 is FQGNSA in the germline V gene. The CDR3 sequence: CASSLAGGLTRNANTGELFF.

V and J are TRBV11-2 and TRBJ1-5. This CDR3 region has 17 residues. Germline V gene sequence: CDR1 SGHAT, CDR2 FQNNGV. Here the CDR3 reads CASSLAYPRVSNQPQHF. Combining the CDR3 with reference TRBV11-2 and TRBJ1-5 gives the whole variable domain EAGVAQSPRYKIIEKRQSVAFWCNPISGHATLYWYQQILGQGPKLLIQFQNNGVVDDSQLPKDRFSAERLKGVDSTLKIQPAKLEDSAVYLCASSLAYPRVSNQPQHFGDGTRLSIL.

This chain joins TRBV15 and TRBJ2-2; the TCRdb D gene call, TRBD1, has no DNA to confirm it. CDR1 is LNHNV, CDR2 YYDKDF, per germline (reference sequence). This CDR3 contains 16 residues. The CDR3 reads CASSNGGQGADGELFF.

This CDR3 reads CASRPIPEQATEAFF. The chain has TRBV6-1 and TRBJ1-1. The CDR3 spans 15 residues. Per germline, CDR1 MNHNS and CDR2 SASEGT.

This chain uses TRBV12-3 or TRBV12-4 with TRBJ1-4; TCRdb's D gene call, TRBD1, goes unchecked for lack of DNA. The CDR3 totals 12 residues. The CDR3: CASRGVGEKLFF.

The chain is built from TRBV28 and TRBJ1-3. CDR1 and CDR2 (germline): MDHEN, SYDVKM. The CDR3 length is 14 residues. The CDR3: CASSEESSGNTIYF.

The gene calls are TRBV24-1 and TRBJ2-3; TCRdb's D call, TRBD2, is unchecked because there is no DNA. Germline CDR1 and CDR2: KGHDR and SFDVKD. The CDR3 contains 16 residues. CDR3 amino acids: CATSAYRRLGGHTQYF.

V is TRBV5-1 and J is TRBJ2-3. This CDR3 region has 15 residues. CDR1 is SGHRS and CDR2 is YFSETQ in the germline V gene. The CDR3 region is CASSSAETSTDTQYF.